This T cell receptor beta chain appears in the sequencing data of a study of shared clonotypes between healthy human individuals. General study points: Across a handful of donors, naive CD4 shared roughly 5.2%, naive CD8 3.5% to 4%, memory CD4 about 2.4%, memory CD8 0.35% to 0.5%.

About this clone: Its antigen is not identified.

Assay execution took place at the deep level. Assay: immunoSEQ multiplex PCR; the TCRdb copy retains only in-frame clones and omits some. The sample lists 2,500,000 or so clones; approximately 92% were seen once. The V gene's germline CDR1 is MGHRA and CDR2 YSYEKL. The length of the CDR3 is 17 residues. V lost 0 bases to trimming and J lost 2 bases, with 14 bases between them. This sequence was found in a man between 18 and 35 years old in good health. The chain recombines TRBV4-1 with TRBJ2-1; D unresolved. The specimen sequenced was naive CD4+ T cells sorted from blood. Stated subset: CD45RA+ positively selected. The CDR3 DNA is TGCGCCAGCAGCCAAGATCCAACAAGTCCCGCCTACAATGAGCAGTTCTTC. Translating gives CASSQDPTSPAYNEQFF.